A single sample gave rise to the 18 T cell receptor beta chains below, sequenced in a study of T cell responses to AZD1222 COVID-19 vaccine. Generated by immunoSEQ multiplex PCR, the TCRdb table keeps only in-frame clones and is missing some. Of 180,000 or so clones in the sample, around 93% were seen once. The source material was peripheral blood, sampled 28 days after the second dose of the MenACWY control vaccine. These receptors all come from an adult who received the MenACWY meningococcal vaccine as a control.

In its sample, this clone was seen a few times. V gene TRBV7-9 combines with J gene TRBJ1-4, with D tentatively TRBD1 (6 bases). Germline V lookup: CDR1 SEHNR, CDR2 FQNEAQ (reference sequence). V was clipped by 4 bases and J by 4 bases, with 19 bases between them. CDR3 length: 17 amino acids. The DNA of the CDR3 is TGTGCCAGCAGCTCGACGCGGGGAGGACAGATTAATGAAAAACTGTTTTTT. It codes for CASSSTRGGQINEKLFF. The whole variable domain, filled in from reference TRBV7-9 and TRBJ1-4, reads DTGVSQNPRHKITKRGQNVTFRCDPISEHNRLYWYRQTLGQGPEFLTYFQNEAQLEKSRLLSDRFSAERPKGSFSTLEIQRTEQGDSAMYLCASSSTRGGQINEKLFFGSGTQLSVL.

The chain employs TRBV6-5 and TRBJ1-1, with D unresolved. The germline CDR1 and CDR2 sequences are MNHEY and SVGAGI. The V end lost 6 bases, the J end lost 4 bases, and 9 bases lay between the germline ends. This CDR3 region has 12 residues. CDR3 residues: CASRKGTTEAFF. CDR3 DNA sequence: TGTGCCAGCAGGAAGGGTACCACTGAAGCTTTCTTT.

The rearrangement joins TRBV24-1 to TRBJ1-2; no firm D call. The CDR3 is 14 amino acids. CDR1 KGHDR and CDR2 SFDVKD come from the germline V gene. Trimming pared 3 bases from V and 2 bases from J, leaving 9 bases between. The CDR3 bases are TGTGCCACCAGTGATGCGGGGAGGAACTATGGCTACACCTTC. Amino acids: CATSDAGRNYGYTF.

The genes are TRBV2 and TRBJ2-1, with 10 nucleotides matching TRBD1. V lost 6 bases and J lost 2; bases outside the gene matches: 4. This CDR3 spans 15 amino acids. CDR1 and CDR2 (germline): SNHLY, FYNNEI. The CDR3 region has the DNA TGTGCCAGCAGACAGACAGGGGGCGCCTACAATGAGCAGTTCTTC. This translates into CASRQTGGAYNEQFF.

V gene TRBV11-2 combines with J gene TRBJ2-1; D gene ambiguous. CDR1 and CDR2 (germline): SGHAT, FQNNGV. V was cut by 2 bases and J by 5 bases, with 10 bases left in between. The CDR3 covers 14 residues. CDR3 sequence (DNA): TGTGCCAGCAGCTTACCCGCCGGTCACAATGAGCAGTTCTTC. Translation: CASSLPAGHNEQFF.

This clone was recorded only once. CDR3 bases: TGTGCCTGGAGTGTAACAGAAAAACTGTTTTTT. Its protein is CAWSVTEKLFF. The V and J genes are TRBV30 and TRBJ1-4; D is unresolved. Trimming removed 0 bases at V and 8 bases at J, with 4 bases between. Germline values: CDR1 GTSNPN, CDR2 SVGIG (reference sequence). The CDR3 loop spans 11 amino acids.

The chain recombines TRBV6-5 with TRBJ2-7, with D possibly being TRBD1 or TRBD2 (5 bases each). Germline assignment: CDR1 MNHEY and CDR2 SVGAGI. The CDR3 totals 12 residues. Trimming removed 4 bases from V and 6 bases from J, with 10 bases in between. Here the CDR3 DNA reads TGTGCCAGCAGTTGGGCCGGGGCCGAGCAGTACTTC. Translating gives CASSWAGAEQYF.

The V gene is TRBV28, the J gene TRBJ2-7; D gene ambiguous. This CDR3 is 12 amino acids long. Germline-derived CDR1 and CDR2 are MDHEN and SYDVKM. Trimming stripped 7 bases from V and 2 bases from J, with 9 bases between. The CDR3 DNA is TGTGCCAGCATGGCAGGCGCCTACGAGCAGTACTTC. Encoded protein: CASMAGAYEQYF. Complete variable domain (other parts from reference TRBV28 and TRBJ2-7): DVKVTQSSRYLVKRTGEKVFLECVQDMDHENMFWYRQDPGLGLRLIYFSYDVKMKEKGDIPEGYSVSREKKERFSLILESASTNQTSMYLCASMAGAYEQYFGPGTRLTVT.

This clone was recorded only once. The chain combines TRBV5-4 with TRBJ1-1, with TRBD1 identical over 7 bases. CDR1 SGHNT and CDR2 YYREEE come from the germline V gene (reference sequence). This CDR3 has 14 amino acids. After removal of 4 bases from V and 11 bases from J, the junction contained 14 bases not matched to a gene. The CDR3 region has the DNA TGTGCCAGCAGCCCCCCGGGACAGCTGGCTGGGGCTTTCTTT. As protein: CASSPPGQLAGAFF.

V usage is TRBV5-1 and J usage is TRBJ1-1, with 7 positions matching TRBD1. J lost 0 bases, V lost 2 bases, and 7 bases had no gene match. CDR1 is SGHRS, CDR2 YFSETQ, per germline. The length of the CDR3 is 16 residues. The CDR3 is CASSFGDSIMNTEAFF. The CDR3 DNA reads as TGCGCCAGCAGCTTTGGGGACAGCATAATGAACACTGAAGCTTTCTTT.

V usage is TRBV7-9 and J usage is TRBJ1-1, with a weak D call TRBD1 (6 bases). Germline CDR1 is SEHNR and CDR2 is FQNEAQ (reference sequence). The V and J ends lost 3 bases and 0 bases respectively, with 11 bases between them. CDR3 length equals 15 residues. The CDR3 here is CASSLGARLNTEAFF. The CDR3 DNA sequence: TGTGCCAGCAGCTTGGGGGCCCGCCTGAACACTGAAGCTTTCTTT.

The chain couples TRBV27 to TRBJ2-2, with D unresolved. The germline V gene encodes CDR1 MNHEY and CDR2 SMNVEV (reference sequence). The CDR3 consists of 16 residues. Trimming took off 7 bases at V and 4 bases at J, with 19 bases between the two ends. The CDR3 loop reads CASKPQPSFATGELFF. For the CDR3, the DNA is TGTGCCAGCAAGCCCCAGCCAAGTTTTGCCACCGGGGAGCTGTTTTTT.

This clone was detected only once. The V and J genes are TRBV4-3 and TRBJ2-3; 9 nucleotides align to TRBD2. The CDR3 spans 17 residues. The V gene end was trimmed by 3 bases and the J gene end by 7 bases; junction bases not matched to a gene: 14. The germline gives CDR1 LGHNA, CDR2 YSLEER. CDR3 DNA sequence: TGCGCCAGCAGCCAGAATAGGTTAGCGGGGGATTCAAATACGCAGTATTTT. Its protein product is CASSQNRLAGDSNTQYF.

This clone was counted between two and nine times. The chain combines TRBV12-3 or TRBV12-4 with TRBJ1-1; the D gene is possibly TRBD1 (6 bases). This CDR3 spans 13 amino acids. The ends were cut back, 3 bases at V and 11 bases at J, with 16 bases in the middle. DNA of the CDR3: TGTGCCAGCAGTTTCTTAGCAGGGGTCGAGGCTTTCTTT. As protein: CASSFLAGVEAFF.

The CDR3 spells CASSSPGDRTEAFF. DNA for the CDR3: TGTGCCAGCAGCTCCCCCGGGGACCGCACTGAAGCTTTCTTT. V gene TRBV5-4 combines with J gene TRBJ1-1; possible D gene TRBD1, 5 bases. CDR1 and CDR2 (germline): SGHNT, YYREEE (reference sequence). The CDR3 runs to 14 residues. V was pared by 3 bases and J by 4 bases, with 13 bases between.

The chain has TRBV6-5 and TRBJ2-3; no clear D gene. Germline loops: CDR1 MNHEY, CDR2 SVGAGI. The CDR3 has 15 amino acids. V was cut by 0 bases and J by 1 base, with 8 bases left in between. The DNA of the CDR3 is TGTGCCAGCAGTTACTCGGGCCTCGGCACAGATACGCAGTATTTT. It is translated as CASSYSGLGTDTQYF.

The chain couples TRBV6-6 to TRBJ1-1; 8 bases agree with TRBD1. The CDR3 is 16 amino acids. Looked up from germline, CDR1 is MNHNY and CDR2 is SVGAGI (reference sequence). V trimming: 2 bases; J trimming: 6 bases; junction bases outside the gene matches: 11. The CDR3: CASSYGRQGRSAEAFF. The CDR3 bases are TGTGCCAGCAGTTACGGAAGACAGGGGCGGTCGGCTGAAGCTTTCTTT.

This clone has a single count. As DNA, the CDR3 is TGTGCCAGCAGCCAGGGAGGGAACACTGAAGCTTTCTTT. This translates into CASSQGGNTEAFF. The V and J genes are TRBV28 and TRBJ1-1, with D maybe TRBD1 (5 bases). This CDR3 is 13 amino acids long. Germline CDR1 and CDR2: MDHEN and SYDVKM. V was cut by 6 bases and J by 1 base, with 9 bases left in between.